This T cell receptor beta chain was recorded in a study of blood T cell repertoires in COVID-19. TCRdb keeps only in-frame clones here, not all; method: immunoSEQ multiplex PCR. Found here are some 160,000 clones, approximately 80% of them singletons; the top ten hold roughly 5.3%. With V trimmed by 7 bases and J by 5 bases, 8 bases remained unmatched. The CDR3 contains 14 residues. Per the germline V gene, CDR1 is MDHEN and CDR2 is SYDVKM. This receptor was taken from a woman in her 50s with acute or convalescent COVID-19. The chain uses TRBV28 and TRBJ1-5; 7 bases line up with TRBD1. The specimen was peripheral blood. Here the CDR3 DNA reads TGTGCCAGCAAGGTAGGGACAGCTTATCAGCCCCAGCATTTT. It is translated as CASKVGTAYQPQHF.